A single sample is the source of the 6 T cell receptor beta chains below, sequenced in a study of T cell repertoires in cytomegalovirus infection. TCRdb ran MiXCR on the reads and lists one entry per CDR3 protein. Of approximately 500,000 distinct CDR3 sequences in the sample, 15% to 20% are singletons; the top ten hold approximately 24%. The sample taken for sequencing was CD8+ T cells from PBMCs. All receptors come from a human donor in good health (CMV status not recorded). Some clones in this sample may be carry-over from other donors' samples.

This clonotype was counted at least ten times. V and J are TRBV20-1 and TRBJ1-1; 7 bases line up with TRBD1. CDR1 is DFQATT, CDR2 SNEGSKA, per germline (reference sequence). The CDR3 contains 11 residues. J was trimmed by 6 bases and V by 5 bases; bases with no gene match: 3. CDR3: CSAEGGSEAFF. In DNA form, the CDR3 reads TGCAGTGCTGAAGGGGGCTCTGAAGCTTTCTTT.

This rearrangement joins TRBV10-2 to TRBJ2-2; the D is unclear. The length of the CDR3 is 11 residues. V dropped 2 bases and J dropped 8 bases, with 3 bases sitting between them. Germline CDR1 reads WSHSY; CDR2 reads SAAADI. CDR3 sequence: CASSERGELFF. The CDR3 nucleotides read TGCGCCAGCAGTGAGCGGGGGGAGCTGTTTTTT.

V gene TRBV28 combines with J gene TRBJ2-7, with a possible D match to TRBD2 (7 bases). The V gene's germline CDR1 is MDHEN and CDR2 SYDVKM. CDR3 length: 15 residues. The V and J ends lost 7 bases and 5 bases respectively, with 21 bases between them. The CDR3 here is CASIAGAGVRHEQYF. The CDR3 bases are TGTGCCAGCATCGCAGGGGCGGGAGTCCGCCACGAGCAGTACTTC.

The chain has TRBV9 and TRBJ2-1, with 7 positions matching TRBD1. V lost 6 bases and J lost 5; bases outside the gene matches: 11. In germline, CDR1 is SGDLS, CDR2 YYNGEE. The CDR3 runs 15 residues. CDR3 region: CASNVGKGADNEQFF. Here the CDR3 DNA reads TGTGCCAGCAATGTGGGCAAGGGGGCTGACAATGAGCAGTTCTTC.

This clonotype was seen more than once but under ten times. The V call is TRBV5-1, the J call TRBJ1-2; D is possibly TRBD1 (6 bases). Germline values: CDR1 SGHRS, CDR2 YFSETQ. The CDR3 extends over 14 amino acids. Trimming shortened V by 4 bases and J by 4 bases, and 14 bases separated the two germline ends. CDR3 region: CASSERTERYGYTF. CDR3 DNA sequence: TGCGCCAGCAGCGAAAGGACAGAGCGCTATGGCTACACCTTC.

The J gene is TRBJ2-7, the V gene TRBV4-2; possibly TRBD2 for D (6 bases). The V end lost 0 bases, the J end lost 5 bases, and 14 bases lay between the germline ends. Germline V gene sequence: CDR1 LGHNA, CDR2 YNFKEQ. This CDR3 is built from 15 residues. This CDR3 is CASSQDTRGTDEQYF. The CDR3 DNA reads as TGTGCCAGCAGCCAAGATACCCGCGGGACGGACGAGCAGTACTTC.